This is a list of T cell receptor beta chains from one sample in a study of T-cell reconstitution after alpha-beta-depleted transplantation in children. TCRdb re-analysed the PCR reads in MiXCR, keeping a single row per CDR3 protein. The repertoire holds nearly 200,000 distinct CDR3 sequences, approximately 6% seen once, with 4.5% in the top ten. The specimen comprised PBMCs, sampled before TCRalphabeta/CD19-depleted stem cell transplant. The receptor set was obtained from a girl under two years old with combined immunodeficiency, due to receive a stem cell transplant. Each CDR3 is given with its conserved first and last residue. A D gene is named only where the DNA matches it firmly. A clone size is listed for some rows: how often the clone was seen (once, few, many), or a class if it is expanded.

V: TRBV29-1; D: TRBD1; J: TRBJ2-1; size: many; DNA: TGCAGCGTTGTAGGACAGGGCGGACCTGGGGAGTTCTTC; CDR3: CSVVGQGGPGEFF
V: TRBV4-2; D: TRBD2; J: TRBJ2-1; size: .; DNA: TGTGCCAGCAGTCCCGTTGGCGGGAGCTCCTACAATGAGCAGTTCTTC; CDR3: CASSPVGGSSYNEQFF
V: TRBV10-3; D: .; J: TRBJ1-3; size: many; DNA: TGTGCCACCCTAAGGGCCGCTGGAAACACCATATATTTT; CDR3: CATLRAAGNTIYF
V: TRBV4-2; D: TRBD2; J: TRBJ2-1; size: many; DNA: TGTGCCAGCAGTCAAGAGGCCGGGACTAGTGTGAATGAGCAGTTCTTC; CDR3: CASSQEAGTSVNEQFF
V: TRBV11-2; D: .; J: TRBJ2-2; size: few; DNA: TGTGCCAGCAGCTTTGTGGGGGTAGGACCACCTCACCCCACCGGGGAGCTGTTTTTT; CDR3: CASSFVGVGPPHPTGELFF
V: TRBV28; D: .; J: TRBJ2-2; size: many; DNA: TGTGCCAGCAAGGGCCAGGGTGGGACCGGGGAGCTGTTTTTT; CDR3: CASKGQGGTGELFF
V: TRBV4-1; D: .; J: TRBJ2-7; size: .; DNA: TGCGCCAGCAGCCAAGTTGTCGGGAGCGCCTCCTACGAGCAGTACTTC; CDR3: CASSQVVGSASYEQYF
V: TRBV20-1; D: TRBD2; J: TRBJ2-7; size: many; DNA: TGCAGTGCTAGAGATGTAAGCGGGAGTGCTTACTACGAGCAGTACTTC; CDR3: CSARDVSGSAYYEQYF
V: TRBV7-6; D: TRBD2; J: TRBJ2-7; size: many; DNA: TGTGCCAGCAGCGATGGGGGGGTCGGGACTATCTACGAGCAGTACTTC; CDR3: CASSDGGVGTIYEQYF
V: TRBV15; D: TRBD1; J: TRBJ1-5; size: many; DNA: TGTGCCACCAGCAAGTCCGGGACAGAGGGATGGGGATTTCAGCCCCAGCATTTT; CDR3: CATSKSGTEGWGFQPQHF
V: TRBV12-3/TRBV12-4; D: .; J: TRBJ2-1; size: many; DNA: TGTGCCAGCAGTCTTCCTACTAGCATCGCGTGGAATGAGCAGTTCTTC; CDR3: CASSLPTSIAWNEQFF
V: TRBV4-1; D: .; J: TRBJ2-7; size: many; DNA: TGCGCCAGCAGCGCCTTGAAGGGATACGAGCAGTACTTC; CDR3: CASSALKGYEQYF
V: TRBV4-1; D: TRBD2; J: TRBJ2-1; size: few; DNA: TGCGCCAGCAGTCGCACTAGCGATTATTTAATTGAGCAGTTCTTC; CDR3: CASSRTSDYLIEQFF
V: TRBV28; D: TRBD2; J: TRBJ2-1; size: many; DNA: TGTGCCAGCAGTTCGATAAAGCGGGAATTAGGTAATGAGCAGTTCTTC; CDR3: CASSSIKRELGNEQFF
V: TRBV5-6; D: .; J: TRBJ2-7; size: .; DNA: TGTGCCAGCGGCCCCGGGCTTCCCCAGGAGCAGTACTTC; CDR3: CASGPGLPQEQYF
V: TRBV4-3; D: TRBD2; J: TRBJ2-5; size: many; DNA: TGCGCCAGCAGCCCTGGGACTAGCTTCGCACAAGAGACCCAGTACTTC; CDR3: CASSPGTSFAQETQYF
V: TRBV6-1; D: TRBD1; J: TRBJ1-5; size: many; DNA: TGTGCCAGCAGTGAAGGTCGACAGGGGGCGAGACAGCCCCAGCATTTT; CDR3: CASSEGRQGARQPQHF
V: TRBV6-5; D: TRBD2; J: TRBJ2-7; size: many; DNA: TGTGCCAGCAGTTATAGCGGGAGCGTCTACGAGCAGTACTTC; CDR3: CASSYSGSVYEQYF
V: TRBV4-1; D: TRBD2; J: TRBJ2-7; size: .; DNA: TGCGCCAGCAGCCAGGTACTAGCGGCCACCACCTACGAGCAGTACTTC; CDR3: CASSQVLAATTYEQYF
V: TRBV12-3/TRBV12-4; D: TRBD2; J: TRBJ2-1; size: many; DNA: TGTGCCAGCAGTTTTTTTGGTATGGGGGGGGTGGTTGAGCAGTTCTTC; CDR3: CASSFFGMGGVVEQFF
V: TRBV7-6; D: .; J: TRBJ2-7; size: many; DNA: TGTGCCAGCAGCGTGAAGACTGGACCACTACGGGAGCAGTACTTC; CDR3: CASSVKTGPLREQYF
V: TRBV5-1; D: TRBD2; J: TRBJ2-1; size: many; DNA: TGCGCCAGCAGCTCGGCGGGCGGGGGGGCCAATGAGCAGTTCTTC; CDR3: CASSSAGGGANEQFF
V: TRBV14; D: .; J: TRBJ2-4; size: many; DNA: TGTGCCAGCAGCCAACTGGGAGGAAACATTCAGTACTTC; CDR3: CASSQLGGNIQYF
V: TRBV12-3/TRBV12-4; D: TRBD2; J: TRBJ2-1; size: many; DNA: TGTGCCAGCAGTTTTTTTGTGTTTGCGGGAGTGAACGATGAGCAGTTCTTC; CDR3: CASSFFVFAGVNDEQFF